This TCR beta chain was sequenced during a study of cytomegalovirus exposure and HLA in healthy donors. The PCR contained 60 Vbeta and 13 Jbeta primers. Sequenced by immunoSEQ multiplex PCR; TCRdb stores in-frame clones only, minus some. The sample has around 160,000 clones, 75% to 80% seen once; the top ten hold over 12%. Study-wide results and limits: Reported performance of the classifier showed diagnosis of cytomegalovirus status with high specificity and sensitivity. About 87% or about 30% of the time was how often most TCR beta V segments were productive, according to an earlier analysis. CMV serostatus was the only immune exposure information that was available.

V was clipped by 7 bases and J by 4 bases; unmatched bases: 7. This CDR3 contains 15 residues. From germline, CDR1 is MNHEY and CDR2 SMNVEV (reference sequence). In regard to this clone: The antigen remains unidentified.

The V gene is TRBV27, the J gene TRBJ2-3, with TRBD2 matching over 11 bases. Sequenced input: PBMCs. The clonotype was recovered from a middle-aged man in good health and CMV-seropositive. CDR3 amino acids: CASKLELAGADTQYF. The CDR3 DNA is TGTGCCAGCAAACTAGAACTAGCGGGGGCAGATACGCAGTATTTT.